A selection of T cell receptor beta chains follows, all from one sample in a study of beta chain features in type 1 diabetes. Some clones are missing from TCRdb's copy, which holds only in-frame ones; the method was immunoSEQ multiplex PCR. The table lists roughly 150,000 clones, approximately 7.8% of them singletons, with about 0.9% in the top ten. Sequenced sample: central memory CD4+ T cells from blood. The origin of the receptors is a woman aged 40 to 50 with type 1 diabetes. Each CDR3 is given with its conserved first and last residue. The order of the fields is D gene, clone size, V gene, J gene, CDR3 protein, CDR3 DNA. A D gene is named only where the DNA matches it firmly. Clone size, where shown, is once, few, many, or a class for clones that have expanded.

>TRBD2|many|TRBV6-6|TRBJ2-2
CASRTSGGTGELFF
TGTGCCAGCAGGACTAGCGGGGGCACCGGGGAGCTGTTTTTT
>TRBD1|NA|TRBV28|TRBJ2-3
CASSIDRATDTQYF
TGTGCCAGCAGTATCGACAGGGCCACAGATACGCAGTATTTT
>NA|few|TRBV20-1|TRBJ2-7
CSARLSHEQYF
TGCAGTGCTAGACTATCCCACGAGCAGTACTTC
>TRBD1|NA|TRBV4-2|TRBJ1-6
CASSQDKQGYNSPLHF
TGTGCCAGCAGCCAAGATAAACAGGGGTACAATTCACCCCTCCACTTT
>TRBD1|few|TRBV29-1|TRBJ2-7
CSVEWGDRPYEQYF
TGCAGCGTTGAATGGGGGGACAGGCCCTACGAGCAGTACTTC
>NA|few|TRBV30|TRBJ2-5
CAWSSGLPETQYF
TGTGCCTGGAGTTCGGGGTTACCAGAGACCCAGTACTTC
>NA|few|TRBV7-2|TRBJ2-7
CASSLVETPYEQYF
TGTGCCAGCAGCCTCGTGGAGACCCCCTACGAGCAGTACTTC
>NA|NA|TRBV28|TRBJ2-7
CASSASGTASYEQYF
TGTGCCAGCAGCGCTTCCGGGACTGCCTCCTACGAGCAGTACTTC
>TRBD2|many|TRBV9|TRBJ2-1
CASSVGLAGGPYNEQFF
TGTGCCAGCAGCGTTGGCCTAGCGGGGGGGCCCTACAATGAGCAGTTCTTC
>NA|few|TRBV11-2|TRBJ1-1
CASSWESGSLNTEAFF
TGTGCCAGCAGCTGGGAGTCCGGGTCCCTGAACACTGAAGCTTTCTTT
>NA|NA|TRBV7-7|TRBJ2-7
CASSPGVAYEQYF
TGTGCTAGCAGCCCAGGGGTTGCCTACGAGCAGTACTTC
>NA|many|TRBV11-2|TRBJ2-5
CASSPVVWPQYF
TGTGCCAGCAGCCCTGTCGTCTGGCCCCAGTACTTC
>TRBD1|few|TRBV29-1|TRBJ1-2
CSAGQGARSGYTF
TGCAGCGCCGGACAGGGGGCGCGGAGTGGCTACACCTTC
>TRBD1|few|TRBV6-5|TRBJ1-1
CASSSPRPGGTEAFF
TGTGCCAGCAGTTCACCCAGGCCAGGGGGCACTGAAGCTTTCTTT